Following are 14 T cell receptor beta chains from one sample sequenced in a study of regulatory T cells in long-lasting Graves disease. The time point denotes: newly diagnosed GD, antithyroid drugs for less than 3 months. Construction of the TCR library relied on RNA isolated from PBMCs. CDR3 regions were amplified by Arm-PCR using iRepertoire HTBI primers to build TCR beta libraries. Using its own MiXCR run on the multiplex PCR reads, TCRdb lists one record per CDR3 protein. In the table there are roughly 430,000 distinct CDR3 sequences, about a sixth of which are singletons. The same specimen was also included in a second study, on T cells in Graves' hyperthyroidism and ophthalmopathy.

Specimen: peripheral blood mononuclear cells (PBMCs), collected at new diagnosis, from a patient treated with antithyroid drugs. All receptors derive from a woman aged 25 to 39 with Graves disease.

This clonotype was recorded many times. The chain recombines TRBV18 with TRBJ2-7, with TRBD2 identical over 8 bases. The CDR3 covers 16 residues. Germline lookup yields CDR1 KGHSH and CDR2 LQKENI. The J segment lost 2 bases and the V segment lost 6 bases, leaving 12 bases of the junction unmatched. CDR3 residues: CASSAGGPNHPYEQYF. CDR3 DNA sequence: TGTGCCAGCTCCGCGGGAGGACCGAACCACCCCTACGAGCAGTACTTC.

This clonotype has ten or more counts. The genes are TRBV3-1 and TRBJ2-5, with no clear D. This CDR3 spans 15 amino acids. With 0 bases removed from V and 2 bases from J, the gap between germline ends came to 10 bases. The V gene's germline CDR1 is LGHDT and CDR2 YNNKEL (reference sequence). The CDR3 here is CASSQDWARQETQYF. CDR3 sequence (DNA): TGTGCCAGCAGCCAAGATTGGGCGCGGCAAGAGACCCAGTACTTC.

Note on this clonotype: This may come from a read error, since a much larger clone is one base off. Since the CDR3 does not end with the conserved phenylalanine or tryptophan, this likely comes from a read error. The chain carries TRBV6-1 and TRBJ1-5; 9 nucleotides align to TRBD1. Trimming removed 6 bases from V and 3 bases from J; junction bases left unmatched: 12. The germline CDR1 and CDR2 sequences are MNHNS and SASEGT. The CDR3 sequence is 17 residues long. For the CDR3, the DNA is TGTGCCAGCAGCCACCTGGGGACAGGGCGCTTCAATCAGCCCCAGCATTCT. It codes for CASSHLGTGRFNQPQHS.

The chain couples TRBV6-1 to TRBJ2-2, with D perhaps TRBD2 (7 bases). Germline V gene lookup returns CDR1 MNHNS and CDR2 SASEGT. The CDR3 is 15 amino acids. V shed 8 bases and J shed 0 bases, with 13 bases lying between them. CDR3 loop: CASARGASNTGELFF. CDR3 sequence (DNA): TGTGCCAGCGCCCGGGGGGCTTCGAACACCGGGGAGCTGTTTTTT.

Points on this clonotype: A much larger clone sits a single nucleotide away, making a read error possible. This sequence joins TRBV3-1 and TRBJ2-7, with 7 bases matching TRBD1. Germline V gene lookup returns CDR1 LGHDT and CDR2 YNNKEL (reference sequence). This CDR3 spans 14 amino acids. The CDR3 DNA follows: TGTGCCAGCAGTTTACAGGGGCCAAACTACGAGCAGTGCTTC. Its protein product is CASSLQGPNYEQCF.

This clonotype occurred many times. The rearrangement uses TRBV28 and TRBJ1-2; D is unresolved. CDR1 is MDHEN, CDR2 SYDVKM, per germline. Trimming stripped 6 bases from V and 7 bases from J, with 18 bases between. This CDR3 contains 14 residues. The CDR3 loop is CASSLGGKPPGYTF. DNA for the CDR3: TGTGCCAGCAGCCTTGGCGGGAAACCCCCTGGCTACACCTTC.

The chain couples TRBV13 to TRBJ2-3; 8 bases agree with TRBD2. Looked up from germline, CDR1 is PRHDT and CDR2 is FYEKMQ (reference sequence). The CDR3 length is 17 residues. J was trimmed by 1 base and V by 2 bases; bases with no gene match: 8. CDR3 sequence (DNA): TGTGCCAGCAGCTTAAGAGCTCGGACTAGCCGCACAGATACGCAGTATTTT. It translates to CASSLRARTSRTDTQYF.

Note on this clonotype: This may stem from a read error, because a much larger clone lies one nucleotide away. The chain recombines TRBV2 with TRBJ2-1, with D hard to call. The CDR3 is 11 residues long. The V gene's germline CDR1 is SNHLY and CDR2 FYNNEI. CDR3: CASSEGGEQLF. The CDR3 DNA is TGTGCCAGCAGTGAAGGAGGTGAGCAGCTCTTC.

This clonotype has more than one count but fewer than ten. The rearrangement links TRBV24-1 to TRBJ2-5; D uncertain. Deletions cut 5 bases from V and 2 bases from J, with 11 bases between. Per germline, CDR1 KGHDR and CDR2 SFDVKD. The CDR3 spans 14 residues. CDR3 sequence (DNA): TGTGCCACCAGTGCCGTGGGCCGGCAAGAGACCCAGTACTTC. Its translation is CATSAVGRQETQYF.

This clonotype was counted only a few times. V usage is TRBV18 and J usage is TRBJ2-1; the D gene could be TRBD1 or TRBD2 (5 bases each). V was trimmed by 0 bases and J by 6 bases, leaving 15 bases between them. The length of the CDR3 is 16 residues. Germline V lookup: CDR1 KGHSH, CDR2 LQKENI. In DNA form, the CDR3 reads TGTGCCAGCTCACCACCATTAGGGGACCCCCCCAATGAGCAGTTCTTC. Protein sequence: CASSPPLGDPPNEQFF. The full variable domain, in which reference TRBV18 and TRBJ2-1 provide the parts outside the CDR3, is NAGVMQNPRHLVRRRGQEARLRCSPMKGHSHVYWYRQLPEEGLKFMVYLQKENIIDESGMPKERFSAEFPKEGPSILRIQQVVRGDSAAYFCASSPPLGDPPNEQFFGPGTRLTVL.

V and J are TRBV19 and TRBJ2-3, with a weak D call TRBD2 (5 bases). V lost 5 bases and J lost 6, with 15 bases in between. Germline V gene lookup returns CDR1 LNHDA and CDR2 SQIVND (reference sequence). The CDR3 sequence is 14 residues long. CDR3 nucleotide sequence: TGTGCCAGTAGTTCCTCATCGAGGGCGGATACGCAGTATTTT. Encoded protein: CASSSSSRADTQYF.

This clonotype was seen a few times. The CDR3 nucleotides read TGTGCCAGCAGCTTAGAGACAGAGCGGGGCTACACCTTC. Translation: CASSLETERGYTF. V gene TRBV7-9 combines with J gene TRBJ1-2, with D perhaps matching TRBD1 (5 bases). Germline loops: CDR1 SEHNR, CDR2 FQNEAQ (reference sequence). CDR3 length: 13 residues. The V end lost 1 base, the J end lost 8 bases, and 11 bases lay between the germline ends. The full variable domain, with the rest looked up from reference TRBV7-9 and TRBJ1-2, is DTGVSQNPRHKITKRGQNVTFRCDPISEHNRLYWYRQTLGQGPEFLTYFQNEAQLEKSRLLSDRFSAERPKGSFSTLEIQRTEQGDSAMYLCASSLETERGYTFGSGTRLTVV.

CDR3 nucleotide sequence: TGTGCCAGCAGCCAAGATGAACGAGTCAAATGGGCGGGAGCGTCGGATGAGCAGTTCTTC. Translating it yields CASSQDERVKWAGASDEQFF. The chain recombines TRBV4-2 with TRBJ2-1; 7 nucleotides align to TRBD2. The junction had 22 bases not matched to a gene; V was cut back by 0 bases and J by 8 bases. The CDR3 totals 20 residues. CDR1 LGHNA and CDR2 YNFKEQ come from the germline V gene.

This clonotype was observed a handful of times. The rearrangement links TRBV9 to TRBJ2-2; unclear D gene. From germline, CDR1 is SGDLS and CDR2 YYNGEE. CDR3 length: 15 amino acids. Deletions cut 1 base from V and 2 bases from J, with 9 bases between. CDR3 sequence reads: CASSVWAKNTGELFF. CDR3 bases: TGTGCCAGCAGCGTATGGGCAAAAAACACCGGGGAGCTGTTTTTT.